This entry features one T cell receptor (beta chain) sequence. Along with nivolumab and ipilimumab, donors received aspirin, low-dose cyclophosphamide and low-dose radiotherapy. TRAV- and TRBV-specific primers primed first-strand cDNA, covering alpha and beta chains. TCRs were amplified for around 20 PCR cycles with a constant-region primer and V-primer adapter. With in vitro transcription, the isolated mRNA was amplified. TCRdb re-called the reads with MiXCR, one entry per CDR3 protein. The sample comprises about 7,300 distinct CDR3 sequences, approximately 82% of which are singletons, and about 6% rests with the top ten. These data come from a study of low-dose radiotherapy and immunotherapy resistance in tumors. In the study overall: Across 26 weeks, 13 Gy in total went to Cohort 2, delivered as 1 Gy per fraction every two weeks. On a schedule of every two weeks, intravenous cyclophosphamide at a dose of 200 mg/m2 was delivered one day before each radiation and immunotherapy administration.

Germline CDR1 SGHKS, CDR2 YYEKEE (reference sequence). This CDR3 has 16 amino acids. V gave up 4 bases and J gave up 2 bases; unmatched junction bases: 9. The receptor's source is a human donor with advanced metastatic prostate, ovarian, gallbladder or colorectal cancer (not recorded which). This table probably holds off-target reads from a library built for another chain. V usage is TRBV5-5 and J usage is TRBJ2-7, with 10 bases matching TRBD1. DNA of the CDR3: TGTGCCAGCAGCAGTCCCGACAGGGGGCCTCCCTACGAGCAGTACTTC. Translating gives CASSSPDRGPPYEQYF.